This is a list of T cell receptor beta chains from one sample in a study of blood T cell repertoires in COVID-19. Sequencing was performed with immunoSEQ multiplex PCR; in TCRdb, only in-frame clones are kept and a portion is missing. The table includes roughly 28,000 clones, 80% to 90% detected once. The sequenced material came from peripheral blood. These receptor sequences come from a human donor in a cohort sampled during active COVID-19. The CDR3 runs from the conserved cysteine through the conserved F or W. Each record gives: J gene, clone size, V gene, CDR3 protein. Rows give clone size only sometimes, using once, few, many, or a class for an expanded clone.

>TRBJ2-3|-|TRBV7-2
CASSLVVQRGGGADTQYF
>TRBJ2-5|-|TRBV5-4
CASSLDPGETQYF
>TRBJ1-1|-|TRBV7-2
CASSQPLGGEHPEAFF
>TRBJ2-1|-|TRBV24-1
CATSDPGTSGGRGYNEQFF
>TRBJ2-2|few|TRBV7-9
CASSRGQGLTGELFF
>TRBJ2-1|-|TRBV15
CATSRGRDYNEQFF
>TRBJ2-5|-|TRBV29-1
CSVDPDGETQYF
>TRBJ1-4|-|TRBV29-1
CAVLTGVSPEKLFF
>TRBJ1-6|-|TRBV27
CASSPFGGPSYNSPLHF
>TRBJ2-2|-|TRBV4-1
CASSPHGQGAGELFF
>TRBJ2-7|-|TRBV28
CASSGWTSGKYEQYF
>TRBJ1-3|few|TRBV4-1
CASSQGPRQARNTIYF
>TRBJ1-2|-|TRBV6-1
CASSEGEGPNYGYTF
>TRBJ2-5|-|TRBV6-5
CASSYSETQYF
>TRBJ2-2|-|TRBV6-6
CASSGTQSTGELFF
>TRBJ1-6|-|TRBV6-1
CASSDSHERNSPLHF
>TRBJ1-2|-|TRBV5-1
CASGDGNANYGYTF
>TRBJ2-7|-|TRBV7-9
CASSPYLGTGGPYEQYF
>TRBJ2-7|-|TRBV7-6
CASSVGQISYEQYF
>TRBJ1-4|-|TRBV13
CASSLAARNEKLFF
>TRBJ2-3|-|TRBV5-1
CASSLGVGVSDTQYF
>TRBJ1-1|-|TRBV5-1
CASSLGGTGESNTEAFF